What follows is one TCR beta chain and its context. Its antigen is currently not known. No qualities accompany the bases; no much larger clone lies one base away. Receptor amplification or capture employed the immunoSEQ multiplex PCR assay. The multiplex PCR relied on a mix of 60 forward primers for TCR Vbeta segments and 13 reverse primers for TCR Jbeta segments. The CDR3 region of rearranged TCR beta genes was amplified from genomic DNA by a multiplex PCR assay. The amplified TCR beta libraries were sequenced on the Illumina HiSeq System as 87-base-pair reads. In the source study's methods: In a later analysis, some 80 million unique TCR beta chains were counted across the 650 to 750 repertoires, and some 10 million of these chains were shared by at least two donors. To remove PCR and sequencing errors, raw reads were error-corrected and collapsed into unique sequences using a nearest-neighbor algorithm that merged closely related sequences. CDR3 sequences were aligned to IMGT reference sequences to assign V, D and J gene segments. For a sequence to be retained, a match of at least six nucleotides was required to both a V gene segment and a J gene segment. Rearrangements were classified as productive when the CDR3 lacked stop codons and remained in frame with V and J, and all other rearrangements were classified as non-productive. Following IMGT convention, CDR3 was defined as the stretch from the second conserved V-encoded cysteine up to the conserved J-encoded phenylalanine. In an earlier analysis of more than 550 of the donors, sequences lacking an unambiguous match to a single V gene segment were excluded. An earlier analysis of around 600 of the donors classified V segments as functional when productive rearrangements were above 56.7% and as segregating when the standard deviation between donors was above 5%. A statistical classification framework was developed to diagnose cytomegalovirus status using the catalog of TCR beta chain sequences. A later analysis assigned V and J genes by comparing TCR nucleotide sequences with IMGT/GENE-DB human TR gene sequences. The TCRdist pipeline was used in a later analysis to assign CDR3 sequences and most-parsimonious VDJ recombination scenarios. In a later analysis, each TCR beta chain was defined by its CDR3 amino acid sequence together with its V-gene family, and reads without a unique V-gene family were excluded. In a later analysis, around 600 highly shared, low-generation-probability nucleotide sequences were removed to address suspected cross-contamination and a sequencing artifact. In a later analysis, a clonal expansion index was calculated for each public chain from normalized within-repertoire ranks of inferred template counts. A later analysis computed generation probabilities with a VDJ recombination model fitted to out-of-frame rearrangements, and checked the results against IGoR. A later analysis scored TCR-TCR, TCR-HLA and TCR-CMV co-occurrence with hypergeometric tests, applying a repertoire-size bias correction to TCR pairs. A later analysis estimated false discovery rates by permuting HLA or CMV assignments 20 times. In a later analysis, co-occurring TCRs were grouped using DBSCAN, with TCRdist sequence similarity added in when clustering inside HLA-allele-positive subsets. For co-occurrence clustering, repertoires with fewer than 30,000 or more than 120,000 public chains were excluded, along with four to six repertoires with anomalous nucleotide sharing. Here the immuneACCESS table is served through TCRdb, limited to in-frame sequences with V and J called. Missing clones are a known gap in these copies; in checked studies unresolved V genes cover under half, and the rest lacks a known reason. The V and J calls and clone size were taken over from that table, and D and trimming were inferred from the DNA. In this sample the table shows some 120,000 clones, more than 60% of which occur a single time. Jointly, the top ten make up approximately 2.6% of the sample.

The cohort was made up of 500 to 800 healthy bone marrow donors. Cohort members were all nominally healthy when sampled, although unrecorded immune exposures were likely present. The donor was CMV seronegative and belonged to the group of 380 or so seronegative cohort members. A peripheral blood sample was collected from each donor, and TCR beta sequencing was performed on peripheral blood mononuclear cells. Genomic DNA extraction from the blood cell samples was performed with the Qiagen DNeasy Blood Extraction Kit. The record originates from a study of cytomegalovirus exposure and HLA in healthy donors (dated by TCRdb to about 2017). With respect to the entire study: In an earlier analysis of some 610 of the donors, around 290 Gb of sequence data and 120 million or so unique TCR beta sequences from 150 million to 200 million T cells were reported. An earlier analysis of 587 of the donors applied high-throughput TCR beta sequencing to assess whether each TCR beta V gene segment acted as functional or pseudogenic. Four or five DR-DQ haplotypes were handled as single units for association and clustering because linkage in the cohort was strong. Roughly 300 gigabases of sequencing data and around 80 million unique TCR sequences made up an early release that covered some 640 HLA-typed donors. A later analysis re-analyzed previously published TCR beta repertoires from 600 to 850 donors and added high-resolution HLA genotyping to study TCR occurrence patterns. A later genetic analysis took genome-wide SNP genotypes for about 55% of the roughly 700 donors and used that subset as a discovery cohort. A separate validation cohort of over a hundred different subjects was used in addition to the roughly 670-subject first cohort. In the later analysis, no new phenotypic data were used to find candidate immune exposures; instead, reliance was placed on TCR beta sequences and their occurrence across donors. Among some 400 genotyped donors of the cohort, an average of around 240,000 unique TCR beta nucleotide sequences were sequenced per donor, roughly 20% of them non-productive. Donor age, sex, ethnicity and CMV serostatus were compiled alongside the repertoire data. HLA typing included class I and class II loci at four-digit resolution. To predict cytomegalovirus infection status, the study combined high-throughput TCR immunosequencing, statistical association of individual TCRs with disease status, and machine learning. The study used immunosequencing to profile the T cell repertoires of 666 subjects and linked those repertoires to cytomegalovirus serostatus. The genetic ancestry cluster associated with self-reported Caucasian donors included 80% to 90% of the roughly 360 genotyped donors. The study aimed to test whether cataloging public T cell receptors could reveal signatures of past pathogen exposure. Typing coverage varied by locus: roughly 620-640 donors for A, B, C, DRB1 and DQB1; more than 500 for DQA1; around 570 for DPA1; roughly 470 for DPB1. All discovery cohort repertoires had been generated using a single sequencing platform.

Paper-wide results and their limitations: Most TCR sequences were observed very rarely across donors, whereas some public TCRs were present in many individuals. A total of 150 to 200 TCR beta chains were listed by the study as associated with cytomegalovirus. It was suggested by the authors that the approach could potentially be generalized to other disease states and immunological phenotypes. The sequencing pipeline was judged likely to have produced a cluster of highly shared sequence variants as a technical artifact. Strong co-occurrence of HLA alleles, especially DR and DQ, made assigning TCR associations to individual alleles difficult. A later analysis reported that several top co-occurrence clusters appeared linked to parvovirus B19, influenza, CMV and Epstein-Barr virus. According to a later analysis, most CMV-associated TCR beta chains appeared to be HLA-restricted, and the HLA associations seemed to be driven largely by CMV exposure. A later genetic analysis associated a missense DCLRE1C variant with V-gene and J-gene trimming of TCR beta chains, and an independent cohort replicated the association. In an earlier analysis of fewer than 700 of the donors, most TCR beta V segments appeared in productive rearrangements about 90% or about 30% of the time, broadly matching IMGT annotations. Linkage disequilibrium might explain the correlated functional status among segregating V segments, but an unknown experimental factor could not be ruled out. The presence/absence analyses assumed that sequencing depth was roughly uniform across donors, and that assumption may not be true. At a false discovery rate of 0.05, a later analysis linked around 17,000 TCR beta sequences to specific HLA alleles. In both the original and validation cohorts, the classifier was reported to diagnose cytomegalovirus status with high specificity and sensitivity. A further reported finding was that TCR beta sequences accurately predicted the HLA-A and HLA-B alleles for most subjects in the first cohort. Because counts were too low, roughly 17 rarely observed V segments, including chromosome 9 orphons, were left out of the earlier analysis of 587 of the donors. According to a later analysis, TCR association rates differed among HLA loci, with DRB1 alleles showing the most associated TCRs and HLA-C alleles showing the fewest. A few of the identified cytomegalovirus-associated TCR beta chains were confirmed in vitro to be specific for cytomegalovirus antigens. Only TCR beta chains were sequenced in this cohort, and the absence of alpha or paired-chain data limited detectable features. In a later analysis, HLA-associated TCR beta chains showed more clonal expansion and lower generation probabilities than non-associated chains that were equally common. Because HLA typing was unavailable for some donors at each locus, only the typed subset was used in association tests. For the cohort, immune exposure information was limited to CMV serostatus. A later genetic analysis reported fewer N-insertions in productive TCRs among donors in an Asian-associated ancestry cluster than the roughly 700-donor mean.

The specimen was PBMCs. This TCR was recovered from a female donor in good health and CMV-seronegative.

The CDR3 here reads CASSPISTGRQAEAFF. The bases read TGTGCCAGCTCACCAATTTCGACAGGACGACAAGCTGAAGCTTTCTTT. The sequence is built from TRBV18 and TRBJ1-1; the D gene is perhaps TRBD1, on 6 matching bases. Deletion took 2 bases off V and 6 bases off J, with a span of 19 bases between the germline ends. Counted from cysteine to phenylalanine, this CDR3 has 16 amino acids. Only the CDR3 region is kept as DNA, spanning 48 bases read in frame from base 1. The CDR1 and CDR2 encoded by the germline V gene are KGHSH and LQKENI.